The 21 T cell receptor beta chains in this list originate from one sample, sequenced in a study of blood T cell repertoires in COVID-19. Sequencing was performed with immunoSEQ multiplex PCR; in TCRdb, only in-frame clones are kept and a portion is missing. This table holds hundreds of thousands of clones, approximately 85% found once. The sequenced sample consisted of PBMCs or T cells enriched from blood (not recorded which). The receptor source for this set is a woman between 50 and 59 years old with acute COVID-19.

The chain recombines TRBV18 with TRBJ1-3; the D gene is possibly TRBD1 (5 bases). Germline CDR1 is KGHSH and CDR2 is LQKENI. V dropped 3 bases and J dropped 0 bases, with 12 bases sitting between them. The CDR3 has 16 amino acids. CDR3 DNA sequence: TGTGCCAGCTCACCCCGGGACTCAAGCTCTGGAAACACCATATATTTT. This sequence encodes CASSPRDSSSGNTIYF. The variable domain in full, completed from reference TRBV18 and TRBJ1-3, reads NAGVMQNPRHLVRRRGQEARLRCSPMKGHSHVYWYRQLPEEGLKFMVYLQKENIIDESGMPKERFSAEFPKEGPSILRIQQVVRGDSAAYFCASSPRDSSSGNTIYFGEGSWLTVV.

The chain uses TRBV2 and TRBJ1-5; perhaps TRBD1 as D (5 bases). Germline-derived CDR1 and CDR2 are SNHLY and FYNNEI. The CDR3 consists of 14 residues. V was clipped by 4 bases and J by 0 bases, with 7 bases between them. CDR3 region: CASSGGPSNQPQHF. In DNA form, the CDR3 reads TGTGCCAGCAGTGGGGGCCCTAGCAATCAGCCCCAGCATTTT.

This sequence joins TRBV15 and TRBJ2-1; the match to TRBD1 covers 9 bases. This CDR3 contains 18 residues. J lost 3 bases, V lost 0 bases, and 9 bases had no gene match. CDR1 and CDR2 (germline): LNHNV, YYDKDF (reference sequence). DNA of the CDR3: TGTGCCACCAGCAGAGATGGGGGCGGACAGGGGAACTACAATGAGCAGTTCTTC. Residues: CATSRDGGGQGNYNEQFF.

The chain's CDR3 is CSVEDRQVSGANVLTF. In nucleotides, the CDR3 is TGCAGCGTTGAAGATAGACAGGTCTCTGGGGCCAACGTCCTGACTTTC. J is TRBJ2-6 and V is TRBV29-1; possible D gene TRBD1, 6 bases. Germline V gene data show CDR1 as SQVTM and CDR2 as ANQGSEA. V shed 0 bases and J shed 0 bases, with 9 bases lying between them. CDR3 length equals 16 residues. Looking up the rest from reference TRBV29-1 and TRBJ2-6 gives the full variable domain: SAVISQKPSRDICQRGTSLTIQCQVDSQVTMMFWYRQQPGQSLTLIATANQGSEATYESGFVIDKFPISRPNLTFSTLTVSNMSPEDSSIYLCSVEDRQVSGANVLTFGAGSRLTVL.

V and J are TRBV4-3 and TRBJ2-1; 10 nucleotides match TRBD1. The CDR3 is 16 amino acids. The V segment lost 1 base and the J segment 8 bases; nucleotides outside the gene matches: 8. Germline V gives CDR1 LGHNA, CDR2 YSLEER. CDR3 sequence (DNA): TGCGCCAGCAGCCAAGCCGGGACAGGGGATACTGATGAGCAGTTCTTC. It codes for CASSQAGTGDTDEQFF.

For this clone: This specimen includes other DNA sequences encoding the same CDR3. This chain connects TRBV7-2 to TRBJ2-7; a weak D match, TRBD2 (5 bases). The CDR3 loop spans 14 amino acids. Trimming took off 5 bases at V and 2 bases at J, with 13 bases between the two ends. Germline-derived CDR1 and CDR2 are SGHTA and FQGNSA. CDR3 sequence reads: CASSPPGGTYEQYF. CDR3 coding DNA: TGTGCCAGCAGCCCCCCAGGAGGTACCTACGAGCAGTACTTC.

The rearrangement joins TRBV5-6 to TRBJ2-7; unclear D gene. This CDR3 has 14 residues. The germline V gene has CDR1 SGHDT and CDR2 YYEEEE. V dropped 1 base and J dropped 5 bases, with 13 bases sitting between them. The CDR3 protein is CASSLRAGNHEQYF. The CDR3, as DNA: TGTGCCAGCAGCTTGAGAGCAGGCAACCACGAGCAGTACTTC.

This clone was seen just once. This chain links TRBV9 with TRBJ1-1, with D perhaps TRBD1 (6 bases). Trimming pared 5 bases from V and 11 bases from J, leaving 19 bases between. Per germline, CDR1 SGDLS and CDR2 YYNGEE. CDR3 length equals 13 residues. CDR3 amino acids: CASSLTGKNKAFF. The CDR3, as DNA: TGTGCCAGCAGTCTTACAGGGAAGAATAAGGCTTTCTTT.

This clone was observed at least ten times. The rearrangement links TRBV2 to TRBJ2-1; TRBD1 might be the D (5 bases). The CDR3 length is 14 residues. Trimming stripped 4 bases from V and 7 bases from J, with 14 bases between. Germline V lookup: CDR1 SNHLY, CDR2 FYNNEI. CDR3 coding DNA: TGTGCCAGCAGTGTAGGGGAAATAAGTAATGAGCAGTTCTTC. This encodes CASSVGEISNEQFF.

The chain recombines TRBV5-3 with TRBJ1-4, with 7 nucleotides matching TRBD1. TRBV5-3 is designated an ORF whose function remains uncertain. The CDR3 covers 15 residues. J lost 3 bases, V lost 8 bases, and 10 bases had no gene match. As DNA, the CDR3 is TGTGCCAGGGCGTGCCGGGGACAGTCTAATGAAAAACTGTTTTTT. The encoded protein is CARACRGQSNEKLFF.

Only a few counts were recorded for this clone. This sequence joins TRBV7-2 and TRBJ1-5; D gene uncertain. The CDR3 length is 14 residues. Deletions cut 2 bases from V and 3 bases from J, with 8 bases between. CDR1 and CDR2 from the germline V gene are SGHTA and FQGNSA. The CDR3 reads CASSLRANNQPQHF. DNA of the CDR3: TGTGCCAGCAGCTTACGAGCAAACAATCAGCCCCAGCATTTT.

CDR3 nucleotides: TGTGCCAGTAGTATAGATCCATCGGACAGAAAAGCTTTCTTT. Amino acids: CASSIDPSDRKAFF. The J gene is TRBJ1-1, the V gene TRBV19; TRBD1 is a possible D gene (6 bases). Germline CDR1 LNHDA, CDR2 SQIVND (reference sequence). CDR3 length equals 14 residues. The ends were cut back, 0 bases at V and 9 bases at J, with 14 bases in the middle.

This chain joins TRBV9 and TRBJ2-2, with 9 bases that match TRBD2. The CDR3 runs 17 residues. V gave up 4 bases and J gave up 1 base; unmatched junction bases: 8. Germline V CDR1 and CDR2: SGDLS, YYNGEE. The CDR3 spells CASSLWGSGGNTGELFF. CDR3 DNA sequence: TGTGCCAGCAGCCTTTGGGGTAGCGGGGGGAACACCGGGGAGCTGTTTTTT.

The V call is TRBV25-1, the J call TRBJ1-6, with 8 bases lining up with TRBD1. Germline trimming cut 1 base from V and 9 bases from J; bases unmatched to any gene: 8. Germline lookup yields CDR1 MGHDK and CDR2 SYGVNS. This CDR3 region has 16 residues. The CDR3 DNA follows: TGTGCCAGCAGTGAATTAAGGACAGGGACAAGTTCACCCCTCCACTTT. Its translation: CASSELRTGTSSPLHF.

The chain has TRBV4-3 and TRBJ2-3; no firm D call. V was trimmed by 1 base and J by 0 bases, leaving 11 bases between them. Germline V CDR1 and CDR2: LGHNA, YSLEER. This CDR3 contains 16 residues. The CDR3 coding sequence is TGCGCCAGCAGCCAAGGAACACGGAGTAGCACAGATACGCAGTATTTT. Its protein is CASSQGTRSSTDTQYF.

Only a few counts were recorded for this clone. This sequence joins TRBV12-3 or TRBV12-4 and TRBJ1-2; TRBD1 might be the D (6 bases). Trimming removed 4 bases at V and 3 bases at J, with 9 bases between. CDR3 length: 13 amino acids. The CDR3 sequence: CASSSQGYYGYTF. CDR3 nucleotide sequence: TGTGCCAGCAGTTCCCAGGGGTACTATGGCTACACCTTC.

The chain combines TRBV7-2 with TRBJ2-1; TRBD2 matches at 10 bases. The CDR3 extends over 15 amino acids. Germline V gives CDR1 SGHTA, CDR2 FQGNSA. Unmatched junction bases numbered 5, after V lost 1 base and J lost 8 bases. CDR3 bases: TGTGCCAGCAGCTTAGGTCTAGCGGGGGTGCATGAGCAGTTCTTC. Its protein product is CASSLGLAGVHEQFF.

The V and J genes are TRBV6-5 and TRBJ2-7, with D possibly matching TRBD1 (5 bases). This CDR3 has 15 amino acids. V lost 5 bases, J lost 6 bases, and 20 bases lay in between. The germline gives CDR1 MNHEY, CDR2 SVGAGI. CDR3 sequence (DNA): TGTGCCAGCAGTACACACCAGGGTACAACGGGCGAGCAGTACTTC. Residues: CASSTHQGTTGEQYF.

The chain recombines TRBV5-8 with TRBJ1-5; tentatively, D is TRBD1 (5 bases). Germline lookup yields CDR1 SGHTS and CDR2 YDEGEE. Trimming shortened V by 3 bases and J by 0 bases, and 7 bases separated the two germline ends. The CDR3 length is 14 residues. The DNA of the CDR3 is TGTGCCAGCAGCTCGGGACTTAGCAATCAGCCCCAGCATTTT. Protein sequence: CASSSGLSNQPQHF.

The CDR3 here is CAISVGTGPTDTQYF. In DNA form, the CDR3 reads TGTGCCATCAGTGTCGGGACAGGTCCCACAGATACGCAGTATTTT. The genes are TRBV10-3 and TRBJ2-3; TRBD1 matches at 8 bases. The CDR3 covers 15 residues. With 4 bases clipped from V and 2 bases from J, the junction kept 5 bases outside the gene matches. CDR1 is ENHRY, CDR2 SYGVKD, per germline.

The J gene is TRBJ2-7, the V gene TRBV7-2; 11 nucleotides align to TRBD2. The CDR3 spans 18 residues. The ends lost 4 bases at V and 6 bases at J; junction bases unmatched: 17. The V gene's germline CDR1 is SGHTA and CDR2 FQGNSA. CDR3 in DNA: TGTGCCAGCAGCTCTCGAAAGCTAGCGGGGGGCTACTTGGGCGAGCAGTACTTC. Translation gives CASSSRKLAGGYLGEQYF. Complete variable domain (other parts from reference TRBV7-2 and TRBJ2-7): GAGVSQSPSNKVTEKGKDVELRCDPISGHTALYWYRQSLGQGLEFLIYFQGNSAPDKSGLPSDRFSAERTGGSVSTLTIQRTQQEDSAVYLCASSSRKLAGGYLGEQYFGPGTRLTVT.